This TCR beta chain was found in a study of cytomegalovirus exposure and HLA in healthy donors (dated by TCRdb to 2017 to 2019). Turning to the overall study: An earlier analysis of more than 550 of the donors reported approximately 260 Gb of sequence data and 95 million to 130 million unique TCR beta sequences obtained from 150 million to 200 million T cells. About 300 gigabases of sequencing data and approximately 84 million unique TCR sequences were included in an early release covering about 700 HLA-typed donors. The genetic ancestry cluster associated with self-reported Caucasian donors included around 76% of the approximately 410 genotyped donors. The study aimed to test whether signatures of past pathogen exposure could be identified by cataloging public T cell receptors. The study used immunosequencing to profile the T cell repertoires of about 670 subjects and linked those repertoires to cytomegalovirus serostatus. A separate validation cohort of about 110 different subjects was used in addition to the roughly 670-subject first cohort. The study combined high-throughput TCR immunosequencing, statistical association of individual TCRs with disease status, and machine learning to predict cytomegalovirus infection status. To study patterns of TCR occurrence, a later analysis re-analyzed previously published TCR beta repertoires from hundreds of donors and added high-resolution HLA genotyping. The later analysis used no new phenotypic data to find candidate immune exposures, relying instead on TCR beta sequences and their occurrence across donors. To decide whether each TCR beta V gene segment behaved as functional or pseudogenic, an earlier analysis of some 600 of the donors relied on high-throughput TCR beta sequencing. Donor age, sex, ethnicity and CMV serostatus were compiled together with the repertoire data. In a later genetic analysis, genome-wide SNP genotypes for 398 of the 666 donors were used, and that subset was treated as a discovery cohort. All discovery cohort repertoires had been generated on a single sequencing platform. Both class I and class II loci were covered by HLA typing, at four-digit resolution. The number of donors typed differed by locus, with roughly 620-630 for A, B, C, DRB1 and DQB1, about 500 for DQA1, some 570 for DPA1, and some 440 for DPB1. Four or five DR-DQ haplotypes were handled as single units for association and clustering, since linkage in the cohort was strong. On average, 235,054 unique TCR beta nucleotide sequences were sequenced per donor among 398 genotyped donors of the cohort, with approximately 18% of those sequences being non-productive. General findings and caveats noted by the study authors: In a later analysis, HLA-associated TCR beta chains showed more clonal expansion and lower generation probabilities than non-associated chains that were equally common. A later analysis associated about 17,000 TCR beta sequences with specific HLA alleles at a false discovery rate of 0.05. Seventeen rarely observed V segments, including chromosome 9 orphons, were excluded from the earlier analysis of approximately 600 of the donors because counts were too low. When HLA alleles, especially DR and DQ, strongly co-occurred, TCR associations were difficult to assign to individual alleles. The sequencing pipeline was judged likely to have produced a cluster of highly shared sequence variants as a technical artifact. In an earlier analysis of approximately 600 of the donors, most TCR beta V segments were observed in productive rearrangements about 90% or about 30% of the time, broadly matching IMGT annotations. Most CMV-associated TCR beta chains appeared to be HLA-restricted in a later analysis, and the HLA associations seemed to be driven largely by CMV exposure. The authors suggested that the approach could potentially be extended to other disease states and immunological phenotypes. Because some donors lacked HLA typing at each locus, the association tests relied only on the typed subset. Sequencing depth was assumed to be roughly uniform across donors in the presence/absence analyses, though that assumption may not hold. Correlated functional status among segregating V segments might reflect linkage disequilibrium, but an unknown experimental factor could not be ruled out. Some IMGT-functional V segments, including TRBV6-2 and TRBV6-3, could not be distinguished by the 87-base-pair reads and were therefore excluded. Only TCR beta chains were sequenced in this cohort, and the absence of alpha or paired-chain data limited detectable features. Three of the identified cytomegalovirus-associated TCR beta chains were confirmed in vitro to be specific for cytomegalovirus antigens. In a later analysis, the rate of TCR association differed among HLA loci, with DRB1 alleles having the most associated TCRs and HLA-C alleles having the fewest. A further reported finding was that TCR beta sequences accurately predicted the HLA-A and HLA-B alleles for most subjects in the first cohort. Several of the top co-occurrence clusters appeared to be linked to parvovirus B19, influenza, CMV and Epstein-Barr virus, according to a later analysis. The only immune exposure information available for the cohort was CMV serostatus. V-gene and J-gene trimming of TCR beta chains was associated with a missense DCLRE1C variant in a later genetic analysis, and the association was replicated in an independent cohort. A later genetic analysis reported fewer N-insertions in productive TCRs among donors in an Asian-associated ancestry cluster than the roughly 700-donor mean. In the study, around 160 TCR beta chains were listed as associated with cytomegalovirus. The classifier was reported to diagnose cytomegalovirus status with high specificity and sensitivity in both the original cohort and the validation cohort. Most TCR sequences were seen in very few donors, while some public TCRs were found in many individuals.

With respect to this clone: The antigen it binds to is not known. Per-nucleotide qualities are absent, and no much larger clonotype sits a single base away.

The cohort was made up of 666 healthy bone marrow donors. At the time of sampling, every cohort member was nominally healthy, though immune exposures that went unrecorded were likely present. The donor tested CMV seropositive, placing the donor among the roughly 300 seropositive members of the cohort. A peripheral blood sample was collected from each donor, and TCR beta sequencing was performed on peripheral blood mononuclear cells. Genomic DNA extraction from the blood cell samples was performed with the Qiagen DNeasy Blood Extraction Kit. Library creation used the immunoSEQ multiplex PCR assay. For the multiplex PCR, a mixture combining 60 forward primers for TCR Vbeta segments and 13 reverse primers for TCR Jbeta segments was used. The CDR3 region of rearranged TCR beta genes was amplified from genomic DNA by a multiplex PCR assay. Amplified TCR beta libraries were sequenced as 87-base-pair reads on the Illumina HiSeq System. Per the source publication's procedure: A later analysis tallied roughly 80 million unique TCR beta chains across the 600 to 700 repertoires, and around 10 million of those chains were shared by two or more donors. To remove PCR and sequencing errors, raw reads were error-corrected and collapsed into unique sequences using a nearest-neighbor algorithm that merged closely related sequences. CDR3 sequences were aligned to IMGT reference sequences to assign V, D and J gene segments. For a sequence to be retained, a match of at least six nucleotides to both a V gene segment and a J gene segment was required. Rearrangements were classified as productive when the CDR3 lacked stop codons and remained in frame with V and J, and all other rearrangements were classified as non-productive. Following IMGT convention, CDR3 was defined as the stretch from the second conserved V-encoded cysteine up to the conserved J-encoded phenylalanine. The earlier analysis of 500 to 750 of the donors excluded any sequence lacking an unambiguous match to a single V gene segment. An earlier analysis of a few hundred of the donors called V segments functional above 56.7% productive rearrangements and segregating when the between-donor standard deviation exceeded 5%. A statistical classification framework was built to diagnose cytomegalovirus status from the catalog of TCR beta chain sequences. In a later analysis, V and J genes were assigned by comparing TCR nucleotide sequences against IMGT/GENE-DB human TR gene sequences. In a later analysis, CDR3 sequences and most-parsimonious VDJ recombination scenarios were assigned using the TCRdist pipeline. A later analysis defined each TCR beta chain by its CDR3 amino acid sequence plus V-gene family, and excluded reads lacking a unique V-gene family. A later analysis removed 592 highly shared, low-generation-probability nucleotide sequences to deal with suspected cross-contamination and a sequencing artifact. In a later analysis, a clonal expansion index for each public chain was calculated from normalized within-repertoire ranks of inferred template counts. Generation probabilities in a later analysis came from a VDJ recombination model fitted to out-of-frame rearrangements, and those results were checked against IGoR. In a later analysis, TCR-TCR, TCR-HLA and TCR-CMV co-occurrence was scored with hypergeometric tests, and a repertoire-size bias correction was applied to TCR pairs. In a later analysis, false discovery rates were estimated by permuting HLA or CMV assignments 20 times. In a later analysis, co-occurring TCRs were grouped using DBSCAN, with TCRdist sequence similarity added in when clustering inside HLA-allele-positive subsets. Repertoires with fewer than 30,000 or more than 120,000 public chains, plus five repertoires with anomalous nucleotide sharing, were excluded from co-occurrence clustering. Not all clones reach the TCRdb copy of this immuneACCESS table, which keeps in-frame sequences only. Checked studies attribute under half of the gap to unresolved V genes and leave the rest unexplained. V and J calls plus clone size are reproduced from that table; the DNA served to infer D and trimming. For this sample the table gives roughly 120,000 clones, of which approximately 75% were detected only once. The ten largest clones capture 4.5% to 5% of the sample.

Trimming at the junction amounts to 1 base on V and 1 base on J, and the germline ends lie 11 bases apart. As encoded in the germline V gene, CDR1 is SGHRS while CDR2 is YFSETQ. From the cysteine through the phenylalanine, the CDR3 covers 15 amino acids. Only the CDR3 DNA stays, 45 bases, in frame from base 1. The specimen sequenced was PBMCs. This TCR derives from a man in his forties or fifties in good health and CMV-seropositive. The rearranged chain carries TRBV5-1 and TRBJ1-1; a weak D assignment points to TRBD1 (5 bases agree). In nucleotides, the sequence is TGCGCCAGCAGCTTGAGGCCCAGGGAGAACACTGAAGCTTTCTTT. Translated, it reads CASSLRPRENTEAFF.